This TCR beta chain was found in a study of blood T cell repertoires in COVID-19 (dated by TCRdb to about 2020). In the study overall: Samples covering the acute and convalescent phases of COVID-19 were provided by collaborators in the United States, Italy and Spain. The material from the prospective study consisted of cDNA or gDNA derived from T cells, B-cell-depleted T cells, or PBMCs. Subjects who had been exposed to COVID-19, were actively infected with it, or had recovered from it provided the deeply sampled blood TCRbeta repertoires that made up the dataset. The repertoires were released in a freely available public database intended as a resource for research on the immune response to SARS-CoV-2. The samples were drawn from two sources: the first 160 participants of the ongoing ImmuneRACE study, and 950 to 1,500 subjects contributed by 6 global collaborators. Sample metadata almost always included a de-identified subject ID, COVID-19 status, age in years and sex. Where available, HLA class I and class II types were obtained from metadata supplied by the sample provider rather than from assay-based typing. What the study reported, not specific to this receptor: How much clinical and demographic metadata was included differed by source and by participant, and the metadata was provided uncurated.

Per the germline V gene, KGHSY is the CDR1 and FQNENV is the CDR2. Reading from cysteine to phenylalanine, the CDR3 counts 15 amino acids. Just CDR3 DNA is preserved here, 45 bases in frame from base 1. Between the V and J ends, shortened by 0 bases and 7 bases respectively, the junction contains 15 bases. Participants in the prospective study were aged 18 to 89 years, lived in about two dozen United States geographic areas, and enrolled through a virtual design. In the prospective study, participants were assigned to cohorts based on the clinical history participants reported in a screening survey and a study questionnaire. ImmuneRACE Cohort 3 recovered participants were defined by two consecutive negative NP/OP PCR tests, healthcare professional clearance, or symptom resolution. Each participant in the prospective study had whole blood, serum and a nasopharyngeal or oropharyngeal swab collected by mobile phlebotomists. Participants in the prospective study had the option to provide additional blood draws and questionnaires over a 2-month period. Before DNA extraction, blood samples from the prospective study were shipped at room temperature or frozen.

TCRbeta CDR3 regions were amplified from genomic DNA by means of the immunoSEQ Assay, a bias-controlled multiplex PCR. Turning to the authors' computational methods: Within the assay, amplification of reference gene primers was used to estimate how many nucleated cells each sample contained. To quantify the absolute abundance of each unique TCRbeta CDR3 rearrangement, sequence reads were collapsed and filtered. For each sample, productive Simpson clonality was calculated as the square root of Simpson's diversity index across productive rearrangements. TCRdb took this table from immuneACCESS and kept in-frame rearrangements with V and J called. Such tables lack part of the clones; where checked against another copy, unresolved V genes explain under half of the gap, and the rest is unexplained. V and J calls and clone size are given by that table; D and trimming were obtained from the DNA. Within this sample are more than 60,000 clones, with roughly 91% of them counted one time only. Of the sample, roughly a tenth is held by the ten largest clones.

This clone showed up just once. Which antigen it targets is not known. One base away there is no much larger clone; base qualities are not given. This receptor was obtained from a woman in her thirties or forties who had recovered from COVID-19. Here the chain combines TRBV16 and TRBJ1-2, and perhaps TRBD1 as D gene, on 6 matching bases. The specimen sequenced was PBMCs or T cells enriched from blood (not recorded which). The DNA sequence reads TGTGCCAGCAGCCAATCCCAGGGGATAAGAGCTGGCTACACCTTC. The translation is CASSQSQGIRAGYTF.